The 7 T cell receptor beta chains below come from one sample, sequenced in a study of T cell repertoires in cytomegalovirus infection (dated by TCRdb to the late 2010s). Their specific antigens are unknown. According to the study, the label for this sample's treatment or condition signals: in vitro stimulation with specific CMV peptide epitopes to enrich CMV-specific T cells. Sequencing took place on an Illumina HiSeq 1500. TCRdb applied fastp at Q25 and MiXCR to the public reads, then kept only in-frame beta chains. Each entry merges the rows of one CDR3 protein and shows their most common DNA and genes. In all, the sample holds approximately 300,000 distinct CDR3 sequences, and approximately 32% of those were seen once. The ten largest clonotypes hold roughly 20% of the sample. The sequencing here drew on cultured PBMCs, taken from culture after CMV antigen stimulation. The source of these receptors is a human donor in good health (CMV status not recorded). Some clones in this sample may be carry-over from other donors' samples.

This clonotype was counted between two and nine times. This chain uses TRBV7-8 with TRBJ2-3, with 7 bases lining up with TRBD1. This CDR3 spans 14 amino acids. Trimming took 7 bases from V and 8 from J; bases not matched to a gene: 12. Germline V CDR1 and CDR2: SGHVS, FQNEAQ. CDR3 in DNA: TGTGCCAGCAACTCGGGACAGCAGATTCGTACGCAGTATTTT. Translated: CASNSGQQIRTQYF.

The V call is TRBV28, the J call TRBJ2-7, with D unclear. CDR1 MDHEN and CDR2 SYDVKM come from the germline V gene. Deletions cut 1 base from V and 7 bases from J, with 8 bases between. CDR3 length equals 12 residues. CDR3 sequence: CASSLYYGEQYF. DNA for the CDR3: TGTGCCAGCAGTTTATACTATGGGGAGCAGTACTTC.

A few counts support this clonotype. This chain links TRBV10-3 with TRBJ1-3, with D unresolved. The germline V gene has CDR1 ENHRY and CDR2 SYGVKD. The length of the CDR3 is 12 residues. V dropped 7 bases and J dropped 3 bases, with 7 bases sitting between them. DNA for the CDR3: TGTGCCATCACCCGGGATGGAAACACCATATATTTT. It is translated as CAITRDGNTIYF.

The J gene is TRBJ2-1, the V gene TRBV19; the D gene is possibly TRBD1 (6 bases). This CDR3 is built from 17 residues. The germline V gene has CDR1 LNHDA and CDR2 SQIVND (reference sequence). The V gene lost 3 bases and the J gene lost 0 bases, with 15 bases spanning the gap. The CDR3 DNA is TGTGCCAGTAGTATGTTACCGGGACAAAGCTCCTACAATGAGCAGTTCTTC. As protein: CASSMLPGQSSYNEQFF. Full variable domain (outside the CDR3, taken from reference TRBV19 and TRBJ2-1): DGGITQSPKYLFRKEGQNVTLSCEQNLNHDAMYWYRQDPGQGLRLIYYSQIVNDFQKGDIAEGYSVSREKKESFPLTVTSAQKNPTAFYLCASSMLPGQSSYNEQFFGPGTRLTVL.

The chain joins TRBV7-2 to TRBJ1-2; the D is unclear. Trimming removed 5 bases at V and 5 bases at J, with 12 bases between. Per the germline V gene, CDR1 is SGHTA and CDR2 is FQGNSA. The CDR3 contains 13 residues. CDR3 DNA: TGTGCCAGCAGCCGAGGACCGCCGTATGGCTACACCTTC. Its protein product is CASSRGPPYGYTF.

This clonotype has just a few counts. The chain recombines TRBV11-2 with TRBJ1-2; 10 nucleotides align to TRBD1. The CDR3 runs 15 residues. V gave up 0 bases and J gave up 4 bases; unmatched junction bases: 2. CDR1 is SGHAT, CDR2 FQNNGV, per germline. The CDR3 nucleotides are TGTGCCAGCAGCTTAGAGAGGACAGGGGGCTATGGCTACACCTTC. It encodes CASSLERTGGYGYTF.

The rearrangement joins TRBV11-3 to TRBJ2-1, with 9 bases matching TRBD2. Unmatched junction bases numbered 8, after V lost 1 base and J lost 7 bases. Germline values: CDR1 SGHNT, CDR2 YENEEA. This CDR3 spans 16 amino acids. CDR3 amino acids: CASSLVNSGSQNEQFF. CDR3 in DNA: TGTGCCAGCAGCTTAGTGAATAGCGGGAGTCAAAATGAGCAGTTCTTC.